This T cell receptor (beta chain) was recorded in a study of blood T cell repertoires in COVID-19. About the study: Samples came from the United States, Italy and Spain, spanning acute and convalescent COVID-19. T cells, B-cell-depleted T cells, or PBMCs supplied cDNA or gDNA.

This CDR3 spans 14 amino acids. The V gene lost 5 bases and the J gene lost 3 bases, with 14 bases spanning the gap. Germline CDR1 is SEHNR and CDR2 is FQNEAQ (reference sequence). Study processing details: Nucleated cell counts were estimated from reference gene primer amplification. Sequencing was performed with immunoSEQ multiplex PCR; in TCRdb, only in-frame clones are kept and a portion is missing. V and J calls and clone size are given by that table; D and trimming were obtained from the DNA. Of more than 35,000 clones in the sample, approximately 90% were seen once. This clone was picked up a small number of times.

The chain joins TRBV7-9 to TRBJ2-7; D could derive from TRBD1 or TRBD2 (6 bases each). Sequenced sample: peripheral blood. The TCR originated in a man between 70 and 80 years old with active COVID-19. CDR3 sequence: CASSKGGTYYEQYF. The CDR3 DNA reads TGTGCCAGCAGCAAAGGAGGGACATACTACGAGCAGTACTTC.